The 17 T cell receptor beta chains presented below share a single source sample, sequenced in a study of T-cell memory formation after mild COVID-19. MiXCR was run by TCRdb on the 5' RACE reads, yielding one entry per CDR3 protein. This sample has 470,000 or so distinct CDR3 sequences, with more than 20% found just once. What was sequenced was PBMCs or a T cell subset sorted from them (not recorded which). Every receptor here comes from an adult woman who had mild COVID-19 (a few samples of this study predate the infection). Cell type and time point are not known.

As DNA, the CDR3 is TGTGCCAGCAGTCAACAGGGAAGAGGCAATCAGCCCCAGCATTTT. This sequence encodes CASSQQGRGNQPQHF. V gene TRBV12-3 or TRBV12-4 combines with J gene TRBJ1-5, with a weak D call TRBD1 (6 bases). Trimming removed 5 bases from V and 2 bases from J, with 13 bases in between. The CDR3 consists of 15 residues.

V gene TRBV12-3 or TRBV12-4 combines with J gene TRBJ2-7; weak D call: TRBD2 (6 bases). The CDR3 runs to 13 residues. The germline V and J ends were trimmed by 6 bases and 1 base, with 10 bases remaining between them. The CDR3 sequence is CASSGGESYEQYF. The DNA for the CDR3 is TGTGCCAGCAGCGGGGGAGAGTCCTACGAGCAGTACTTC.

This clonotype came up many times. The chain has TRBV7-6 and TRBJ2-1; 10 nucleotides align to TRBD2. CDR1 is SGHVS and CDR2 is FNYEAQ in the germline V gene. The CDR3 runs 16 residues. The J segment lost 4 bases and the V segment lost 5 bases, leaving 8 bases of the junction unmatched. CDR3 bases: TGTGCCAGCAGCCCGGGGAGGACTAGCGGTTACAATGAGCAGTTCTTC. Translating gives CASSPGRTSGYNEQFF.

The CDR3 reads CSVERQGGTEAFF. The CDR3, as DNA: TGCAGCGTTGAAAGGCAGGGCGGCACTGAAGCTTTCTTT. The V and J genes are TRBV29-1 and TRBJ1-1, with a tentative D call TRBD1 (5 bases). Germline CDR1 is SQVTM and CDR2 is ANQGSEA. V was shortened by 2 bases and J by 4 bases, with 11 bases between the two germline ends. This CDR3 has 13 amino acids.

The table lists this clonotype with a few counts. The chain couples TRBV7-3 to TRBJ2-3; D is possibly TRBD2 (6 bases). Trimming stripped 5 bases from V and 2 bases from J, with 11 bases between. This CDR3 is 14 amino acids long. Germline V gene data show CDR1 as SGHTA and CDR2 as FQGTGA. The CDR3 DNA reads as TGTGCCAGCAGCATCAGCGGGTACACAGATACGCAGTATTTT. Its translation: CASSISGYTDTQYF.

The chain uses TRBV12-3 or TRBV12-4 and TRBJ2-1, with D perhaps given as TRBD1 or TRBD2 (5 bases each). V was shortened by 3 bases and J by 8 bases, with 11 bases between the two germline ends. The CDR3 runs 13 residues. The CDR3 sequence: CASSFVQGDEQFF. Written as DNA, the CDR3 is TGTGCCAGCAGTTTCGTTCAGGGAGATGAGCAGTTCTTC.

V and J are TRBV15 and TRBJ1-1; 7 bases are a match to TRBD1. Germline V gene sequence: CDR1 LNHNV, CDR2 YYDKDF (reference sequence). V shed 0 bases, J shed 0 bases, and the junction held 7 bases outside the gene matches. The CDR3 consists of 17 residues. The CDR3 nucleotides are TGTGCCACCAGCAGAGATCTGACAGGGACCATGAACACTGAAGCTTTCTTT. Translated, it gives CATSRDLTGTMNTEAFF. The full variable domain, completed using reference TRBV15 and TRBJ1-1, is DAMVIQNPRYQVTQFGKPVTLSCSQTLNHNVMYWYQQKSSQAPKLLFHYYDKDFNNEADTPDNFQSRRPNTSFCFLDIRSPGLGDTAMYLCATSRDLTGTMNTEAFFGQGTRLTVV.

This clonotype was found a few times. The CDR3 reads CATADRALSYEQYF. In nucleotides, the CDR3 is TGTGCCACCGCCGACAGGGCTCTTAGTTACGAGCAGTACTTC. The V and J genes are TRBV7-2 and TRBJ2-7; 7 bases agree with TRBD1. Germline V gene lookup returns CDR1 SGHTA and CDR2 FQGNSA. V gave up 10 bases and J gave up 4 bases; unmatched junction bases: 13. The CDR3 covers 14 residues.

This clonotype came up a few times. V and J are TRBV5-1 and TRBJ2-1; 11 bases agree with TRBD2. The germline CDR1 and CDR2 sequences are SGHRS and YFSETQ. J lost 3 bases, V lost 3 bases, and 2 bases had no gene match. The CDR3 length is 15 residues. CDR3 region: CASSSLAGDYNEQFF. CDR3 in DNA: TGCGCCAGCAGCTCACTAGCGGGAGACTACAATGAGCAGTTCTTC.

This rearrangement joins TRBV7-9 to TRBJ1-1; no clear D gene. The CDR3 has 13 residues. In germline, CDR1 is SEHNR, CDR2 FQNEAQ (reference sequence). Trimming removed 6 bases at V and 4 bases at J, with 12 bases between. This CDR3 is CASRPRVGTEAFF. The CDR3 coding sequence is TGTGCCAGCAGGCCTAGGGTGGGCACTGAAGCTTTCTTT.

The CDR3 bases are TGTGCCAGCAGTTTGATGGATAACTATGGCTACACCTTC. The encoded protein is CASSLMDNYGYTF. The genes are TRBV6-5 and TRBJ1-2; D unclear. CDR3 length equals 13 residues. V was cut by 4 bases and J by 1 base, with 7 bases left in between. Per germline, CDR1 MNHEY and CDR2 SVGAGI.

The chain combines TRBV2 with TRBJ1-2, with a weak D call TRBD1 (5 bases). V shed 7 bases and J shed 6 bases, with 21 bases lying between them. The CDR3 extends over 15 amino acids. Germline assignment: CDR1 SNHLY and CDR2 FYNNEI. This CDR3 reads CASIERLGALDGYTF. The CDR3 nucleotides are TGTGCCAGCATAGAACGGTTAGGGGCTTTGGATGGCTACACCTTC. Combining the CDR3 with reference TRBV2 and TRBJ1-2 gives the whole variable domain EPEVTQTPSHQVTQMGQEVILRCVPISNHLYFYWYRQILGQKVEFLVSFYNNEISEKSEIFDDQFSVERPDGSNFTLKIRSTKLEDSAMYFCASIERLGALDGYTFGSGTRLTVV.

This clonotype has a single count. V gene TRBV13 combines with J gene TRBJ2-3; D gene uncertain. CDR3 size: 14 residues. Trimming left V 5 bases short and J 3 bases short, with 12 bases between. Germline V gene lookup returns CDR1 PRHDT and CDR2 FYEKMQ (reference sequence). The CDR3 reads CASSIRRPTDTQYF. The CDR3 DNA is TGTGCCAGCAGCATTAGACGGCCTACAGATACGCAGTATTTT.

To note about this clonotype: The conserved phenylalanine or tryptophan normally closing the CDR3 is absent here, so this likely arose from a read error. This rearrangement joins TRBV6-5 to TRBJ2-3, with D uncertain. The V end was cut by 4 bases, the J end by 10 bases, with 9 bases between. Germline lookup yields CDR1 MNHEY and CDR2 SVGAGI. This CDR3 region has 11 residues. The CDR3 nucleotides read TGTGCCAGCAGTTCCCCACGAGCGCAGTATTCT. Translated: CASSSPRAQYS.

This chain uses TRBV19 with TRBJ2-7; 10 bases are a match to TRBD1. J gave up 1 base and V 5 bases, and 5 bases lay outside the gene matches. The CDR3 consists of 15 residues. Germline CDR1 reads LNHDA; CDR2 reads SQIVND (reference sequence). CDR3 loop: CASSSLGQGSYEQYF. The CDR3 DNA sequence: TGTGCCAGTAGTTCACTGGGACAGGGGTCCTACGAGCAGTACTTC.

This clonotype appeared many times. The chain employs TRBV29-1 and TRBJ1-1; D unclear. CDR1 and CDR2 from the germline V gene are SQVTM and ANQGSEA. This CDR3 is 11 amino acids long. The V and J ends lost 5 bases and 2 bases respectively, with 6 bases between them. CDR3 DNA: TGCAGCGTTCTTCGTAACACTGAAGCTTTCTTT. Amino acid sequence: CSVLRNTEAFF. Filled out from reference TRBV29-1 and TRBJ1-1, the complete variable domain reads SAVISQKPSRDICQRGTSLTIQCQVDSQVTMMFWYRQQPGQSLTLIATANQGSEATYESGFVIDKFPISRPNLTFSTLTVSNMSPEDSSIYLCSVLRNTEAFFGQGTRLTVV.

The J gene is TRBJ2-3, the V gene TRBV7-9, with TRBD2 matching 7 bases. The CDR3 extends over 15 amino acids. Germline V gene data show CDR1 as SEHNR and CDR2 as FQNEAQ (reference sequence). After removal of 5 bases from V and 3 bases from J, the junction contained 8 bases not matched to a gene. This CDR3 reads CASSLSGDVTDTQYF. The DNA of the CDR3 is TGTGCCAGCAGCCTCAGCGGGGACGTTACAGATACGCAGTATTTT.